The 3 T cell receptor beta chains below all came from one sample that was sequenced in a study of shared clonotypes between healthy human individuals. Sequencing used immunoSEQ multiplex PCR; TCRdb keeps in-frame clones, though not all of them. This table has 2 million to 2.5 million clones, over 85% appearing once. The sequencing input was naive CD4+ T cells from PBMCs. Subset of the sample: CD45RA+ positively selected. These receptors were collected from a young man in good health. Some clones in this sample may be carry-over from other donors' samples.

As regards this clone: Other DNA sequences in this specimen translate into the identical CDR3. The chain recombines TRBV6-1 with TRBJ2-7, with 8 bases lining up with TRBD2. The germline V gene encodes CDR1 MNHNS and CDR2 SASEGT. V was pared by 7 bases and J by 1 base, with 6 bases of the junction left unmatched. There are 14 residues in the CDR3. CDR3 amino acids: CASTLPGGSYEQYF. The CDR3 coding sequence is TGTGCCAGCACACTCCCGGGGGGGTCCTACGAGCAGTACTTC.

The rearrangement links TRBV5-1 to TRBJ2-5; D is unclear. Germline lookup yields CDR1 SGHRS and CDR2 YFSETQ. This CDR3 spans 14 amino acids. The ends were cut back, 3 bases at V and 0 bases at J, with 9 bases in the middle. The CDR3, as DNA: TGCGCCAGCAGCTACGACGGGTACCAAGAGACCCAGTACTTC. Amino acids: CASSYDGYQETQYF.

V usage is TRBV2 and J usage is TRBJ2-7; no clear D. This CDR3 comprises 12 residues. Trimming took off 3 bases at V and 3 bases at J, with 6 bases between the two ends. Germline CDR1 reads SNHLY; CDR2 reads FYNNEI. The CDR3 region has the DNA TGTGCCAGCAGTGATGAGATCTACGAGCAGTACTTC. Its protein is CASSDEIYEQYF.